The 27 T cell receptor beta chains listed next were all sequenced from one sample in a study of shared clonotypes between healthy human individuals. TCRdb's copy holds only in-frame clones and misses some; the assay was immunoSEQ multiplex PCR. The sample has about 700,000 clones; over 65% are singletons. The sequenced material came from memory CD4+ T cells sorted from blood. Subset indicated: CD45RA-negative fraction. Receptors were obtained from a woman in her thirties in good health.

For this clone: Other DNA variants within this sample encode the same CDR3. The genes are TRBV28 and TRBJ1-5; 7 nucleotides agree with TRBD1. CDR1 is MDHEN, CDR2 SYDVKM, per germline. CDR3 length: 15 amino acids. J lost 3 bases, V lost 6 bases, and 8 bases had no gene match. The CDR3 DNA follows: TGTGCCAGCAGCTGGGGACAGCATCACAATCAGCCCCAGCATTTT. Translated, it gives CASSWGQHHNQPQHF.

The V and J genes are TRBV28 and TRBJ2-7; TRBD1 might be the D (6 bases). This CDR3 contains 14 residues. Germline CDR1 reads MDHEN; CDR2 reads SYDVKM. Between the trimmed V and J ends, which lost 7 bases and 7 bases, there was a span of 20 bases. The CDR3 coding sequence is TGTGCCAGCATCACTGGACAGCTAGCTGGGGAGCAGTACTTC. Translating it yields CASITGQLAGEQYF.

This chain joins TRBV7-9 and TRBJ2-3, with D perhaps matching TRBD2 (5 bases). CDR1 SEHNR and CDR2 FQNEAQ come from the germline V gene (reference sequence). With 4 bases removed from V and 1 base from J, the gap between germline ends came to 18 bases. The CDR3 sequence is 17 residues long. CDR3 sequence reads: CASSSLSASWGTDTQYF. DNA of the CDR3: TGTGCCAGCAGCTCCTTATCGGCTAGCTGGGGCACAGATACGCAGTATTTT.

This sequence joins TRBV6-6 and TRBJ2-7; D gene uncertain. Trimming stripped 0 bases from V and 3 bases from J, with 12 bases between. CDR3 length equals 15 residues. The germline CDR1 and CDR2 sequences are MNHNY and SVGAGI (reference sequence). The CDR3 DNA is TGTGCCAGCAGTTACTCGGGCAGTTACCGCTACGAGCAGTACTTC. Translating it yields CASSYSGSYRYEQYF.

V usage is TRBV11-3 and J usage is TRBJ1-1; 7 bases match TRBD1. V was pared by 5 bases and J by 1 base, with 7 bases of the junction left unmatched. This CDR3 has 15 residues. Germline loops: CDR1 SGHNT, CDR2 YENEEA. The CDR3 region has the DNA TGTGCCAGCAGCCAATCCGGACAGGCGAACACTGAAGCTTTCTTT. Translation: CASSQSGQANTEAFF.

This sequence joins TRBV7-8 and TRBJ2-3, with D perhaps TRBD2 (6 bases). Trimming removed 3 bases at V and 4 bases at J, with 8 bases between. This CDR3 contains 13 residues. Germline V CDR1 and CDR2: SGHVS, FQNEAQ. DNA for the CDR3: TGTGCCAGCAGCTTTTGGGGGGCAGATACGCAGTATTTT. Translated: CASSFWGADTQYF.

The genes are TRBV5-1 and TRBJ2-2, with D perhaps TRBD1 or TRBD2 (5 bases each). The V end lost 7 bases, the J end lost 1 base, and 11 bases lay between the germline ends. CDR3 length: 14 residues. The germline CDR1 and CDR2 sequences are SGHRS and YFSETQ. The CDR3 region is CASRGPQNTGELFF. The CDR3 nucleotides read TGCGCCAGCCGGGGACCGCAGAACACCGGGGAGCTGTTTTTT. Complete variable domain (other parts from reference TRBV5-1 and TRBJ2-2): KAGVTQTPRYLIKTRGQQVTLSCSPISGHRSVSWYQQTPGQGLQFLFEYFSETQRNKGNFPGRFSGRQFSNSRSEMNVSTLELGDSALYLCASRGPQNTGELFFGEGSRLTVL.

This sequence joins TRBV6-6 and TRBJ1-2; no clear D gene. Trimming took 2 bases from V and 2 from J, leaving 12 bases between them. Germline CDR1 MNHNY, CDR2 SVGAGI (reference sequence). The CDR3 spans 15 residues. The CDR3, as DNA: TGTGCCAGCAGTTACCAAAACAGCCCAAACTATGGCTACACCTTC. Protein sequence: CASSYQNSPNYGYTF.

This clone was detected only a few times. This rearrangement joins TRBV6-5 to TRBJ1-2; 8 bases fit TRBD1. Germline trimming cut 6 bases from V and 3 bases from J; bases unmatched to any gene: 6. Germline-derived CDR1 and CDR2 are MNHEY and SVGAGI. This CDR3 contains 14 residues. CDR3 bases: TGTGCCAGCAGAACCGGGACAGGACACTATGGCTACACCTTC. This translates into CASRTGTGHYGYTF.

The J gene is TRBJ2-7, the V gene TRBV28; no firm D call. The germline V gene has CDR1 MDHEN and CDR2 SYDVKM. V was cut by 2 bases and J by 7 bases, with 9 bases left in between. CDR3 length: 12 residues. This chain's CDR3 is CASSLMEREQYF. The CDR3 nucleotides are TGTGCCAGCAGTTTAATGGAGAGGGAGCAGTACTTC.

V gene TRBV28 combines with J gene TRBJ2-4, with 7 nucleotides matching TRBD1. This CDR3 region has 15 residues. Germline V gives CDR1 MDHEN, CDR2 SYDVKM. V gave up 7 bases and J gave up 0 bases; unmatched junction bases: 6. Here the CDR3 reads CASKRQGLAKNIQYF. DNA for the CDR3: TGTGCCAGCAAGAGACAGGGTTTAGCCAAAAACATTCAGTACTTC.

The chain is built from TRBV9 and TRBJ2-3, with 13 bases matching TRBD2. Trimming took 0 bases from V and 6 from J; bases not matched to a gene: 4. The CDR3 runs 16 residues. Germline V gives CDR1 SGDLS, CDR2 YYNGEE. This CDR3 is CASSVGTSGRWDTQYF. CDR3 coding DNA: TGTGCCAGCAGCGTAGGGACTAGCGGGAGATGGGATACGCAGTATTTT.

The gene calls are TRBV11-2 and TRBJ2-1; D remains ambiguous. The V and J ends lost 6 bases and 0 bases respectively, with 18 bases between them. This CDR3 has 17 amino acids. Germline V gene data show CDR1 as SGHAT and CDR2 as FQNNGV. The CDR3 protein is CASSVGVRSSSYNEQFF. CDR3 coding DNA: TGTGCCAGCAGTGTTGGGGTGCGTAGTAGCTCCTACAATGAGCAGTTCTTC. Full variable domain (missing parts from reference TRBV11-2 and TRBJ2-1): EAGVAQSPRYKIIEKRQSVAFWCNPISGHATLYWYQQILGQGPKLLIQFQNNGVVDDSQLPKDRFSAERLKGVDSTLKIQPAKLEDSAVYLCASSVGVRSSSYNEQFFGPGTRLTVL.

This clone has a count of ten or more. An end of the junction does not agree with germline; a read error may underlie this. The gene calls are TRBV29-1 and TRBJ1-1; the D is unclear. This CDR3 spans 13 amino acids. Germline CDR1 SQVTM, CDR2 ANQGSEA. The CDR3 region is CSAEQFGSTRAFF. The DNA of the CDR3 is TGCAGCGCTGAACAGTTCGGGTCGACAAGAGCTTTCTTT.

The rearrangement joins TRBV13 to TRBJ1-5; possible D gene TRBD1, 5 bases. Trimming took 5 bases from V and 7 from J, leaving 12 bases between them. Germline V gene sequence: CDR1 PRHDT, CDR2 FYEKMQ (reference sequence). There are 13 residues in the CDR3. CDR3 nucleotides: TGTGCCAGCAGCGTAAATCCAGGGCAGCCCCAGCATTTT. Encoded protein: CASSVNPGQPQHF.

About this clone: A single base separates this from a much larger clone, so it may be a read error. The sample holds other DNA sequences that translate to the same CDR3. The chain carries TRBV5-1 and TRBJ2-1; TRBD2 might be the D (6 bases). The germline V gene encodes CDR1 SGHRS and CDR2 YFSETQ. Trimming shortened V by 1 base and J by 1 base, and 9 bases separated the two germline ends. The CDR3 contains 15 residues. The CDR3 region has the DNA TGCGCCAGCAGCTTGAGTAGCGGATCCTACAATGAGCAGTTCTTC. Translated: CASSLSSGSYNEQFF. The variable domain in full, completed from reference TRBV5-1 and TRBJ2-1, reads KAGVTQTPRYLIKTRGQQVTLSCSPISGHRSVSWYQQTPGQGLQFLFEYFSETQRNKGNFPGRFSGRQFSNSRSEMNVSTLELGDSALYLCASSLSSGSYNEQFFGPGTRLTVL.

The CDR3 protein is CAISGEGRTSYEQYF. In DNA form, the CDR3 reads TGTGCCATCAGTGGGGAGGGGCGGACCTCCTACGAGCAGTACTTC. The V and J genes are TRBV10-3 and TRBJ2-7; 7 bases match TRBD2. Trimming removed 4 bases from V and 0 bases from J; junction bases left unmatched: 6. The CDR3 extends over 15 amino acids. Germline CDR1 reads ENHRY; CDR2 reads SYGVKD.

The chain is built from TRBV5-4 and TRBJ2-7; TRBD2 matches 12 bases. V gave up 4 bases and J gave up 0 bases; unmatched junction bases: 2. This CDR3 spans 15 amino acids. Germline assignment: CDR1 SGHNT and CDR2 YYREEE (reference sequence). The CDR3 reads CASSQTSGSSYEQYF. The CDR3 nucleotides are TGTGCCAGCAGCCAGACTAGCGGGAGCTCCTACGAGCAGTACTTC.

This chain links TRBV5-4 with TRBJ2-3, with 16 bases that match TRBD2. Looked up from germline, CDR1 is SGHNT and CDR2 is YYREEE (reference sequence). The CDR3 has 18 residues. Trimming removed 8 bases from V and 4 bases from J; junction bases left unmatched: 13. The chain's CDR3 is CASQPGLAGGPRADTQYF. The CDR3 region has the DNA TGTGCCAGTCAACCGGGACTAGCGGGAGGGCCGCGGGCAGATACGCAGTATTTT.

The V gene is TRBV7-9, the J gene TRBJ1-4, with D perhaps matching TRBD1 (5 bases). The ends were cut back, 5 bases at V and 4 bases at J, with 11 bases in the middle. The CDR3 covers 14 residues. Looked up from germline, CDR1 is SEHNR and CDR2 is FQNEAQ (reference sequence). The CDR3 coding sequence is TGTGCCAGCAGCCCTCAGGGATTTAATGAAAAACTGTTTTTT. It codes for CASSPQGFNEKLFF. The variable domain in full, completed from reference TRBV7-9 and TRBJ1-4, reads DTGVSQNPRHKITKRGQNVTFRCDPISEHNRLYWYRQTLGQGPEFLTYFQNEAQLEKSRLLSDRFSAERPKGSFSTLEIQRTEQGDSAMYLCASSPQGFNEKLFFGSGTQLSVL.

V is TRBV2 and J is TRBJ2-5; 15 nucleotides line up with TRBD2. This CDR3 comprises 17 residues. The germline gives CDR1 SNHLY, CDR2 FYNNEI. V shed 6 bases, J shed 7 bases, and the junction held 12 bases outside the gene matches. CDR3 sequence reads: CASRVQGLAGGLVTQYF. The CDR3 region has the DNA TGTGCCAGCAGGGTACAAGGACTAGCGGGAGGGCTTGTGACCCAGTACTTC.

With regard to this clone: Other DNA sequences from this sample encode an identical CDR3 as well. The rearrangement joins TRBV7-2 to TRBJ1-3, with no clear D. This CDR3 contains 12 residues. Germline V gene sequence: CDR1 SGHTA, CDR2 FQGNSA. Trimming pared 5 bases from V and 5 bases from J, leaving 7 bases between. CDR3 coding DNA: TGTGCCAGCAGCCCAGGTAGAAACACCATATATTTT. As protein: CASSPGRNTIYF.

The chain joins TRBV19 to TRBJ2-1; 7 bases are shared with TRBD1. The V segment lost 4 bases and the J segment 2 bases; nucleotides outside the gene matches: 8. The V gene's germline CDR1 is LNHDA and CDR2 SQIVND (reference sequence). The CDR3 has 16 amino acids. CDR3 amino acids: CASSKQGLVTYNEQFF. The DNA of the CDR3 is TGTGCCAGTAGTAAACAGGGGTTAGTCACCTACAATGAGCAGTTCTTC.

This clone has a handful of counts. The CDR3 coding sequence is TGTGCCACCAGCGGGGGACCCCTAGAACTGTTCGAGCAGTTCTTC. This sequence encodes CATSGGPLELFEQFF. This chain connects TRBV15 to TRBJ2-1, with D possibly being TRBD1 or TRBD2 (5 bases each). Trimming took off 5 bases at V and 10 bases at J, with 21 bases between the two ends. Germline assignment: CDR1 LNHNV and CDR2 YYDKDF (reference sequence). The CDR3 has 15 residues.

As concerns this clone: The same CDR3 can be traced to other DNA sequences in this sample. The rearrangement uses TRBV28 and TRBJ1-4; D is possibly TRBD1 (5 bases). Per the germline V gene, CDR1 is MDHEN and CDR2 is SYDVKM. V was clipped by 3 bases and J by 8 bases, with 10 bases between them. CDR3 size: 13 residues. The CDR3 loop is CASSLGGREKLFF. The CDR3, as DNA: TGTGCCAGCAGTTTGGGGGGGAGGGAAAAACTGTTTTTT. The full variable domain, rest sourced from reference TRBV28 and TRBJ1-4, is DVKVTQSSRYLVKRTGEKVFLECVQDMDHENMFWYRQDPGLGLRLIYFSYDVKMKEKGDIPEGYSVSREKKERFSLILESASTNQTSMYLCASSLGGREKLFFGSGTQLSVL.

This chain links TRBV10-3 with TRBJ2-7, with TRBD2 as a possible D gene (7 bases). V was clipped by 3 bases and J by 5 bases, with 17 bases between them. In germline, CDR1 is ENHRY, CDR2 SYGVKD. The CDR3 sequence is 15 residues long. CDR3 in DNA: TGTGCCATCAGTGACTCAGAACAGGGAGGGAACGAGCAGTACTTC. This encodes CAISDSEQGGNEQYF.

The CDR3, as DNA: TGTGCCAGCAGTTTGGCATCCATCACTGAAGCTTTCTTT. It translates to CASSLASITEAFF. This chain connects TRBV28 to TRBJ1-1; D ambiguous. The CDR3 sequence is 13 residues long. Germline CDR1 MDHEN, CDR2 SYDVKM. Trimming stripped 3 bases from V and 4 bases from J, with 9 bases between.